This TCR beta chain was captured by sequencing in a study of identical twins. Study conclusions and caveats: Insertion counts were lower in abundant cord blood beta clonotypes, a trend that memory repertoires did not show.

In regard to this clonotype: Its target is not known.

TCRdb re-called the 5' RACE reads with MiXCR, one entry per CDR3 protein. Here the sample spans 1.5 million to 2 million distinct CDR3 sequences, less than 40% being singletons. The CDR3 is made up of 16 amino acids. V lost 3 bases to trimming and J lost 2 bases; unmatched junction nucleotides: 6. The germline V gene has CDR1 SEHNR and CDR2 FQNEAQ (reference sequence). The chain combines TRBV7-9 with TRBJ2-5; 10 nucleotides align to TRBD2. The receptor's source is a newborn girl in good health. The sequenced material came from cord blood. As DNA, the CDR3 is TGTGCCAGCAGCTTTAGCGGGAGGTACGATCAAGAGACCCAGTACTTC. It encodes CASSFSGRYDQETQYF.